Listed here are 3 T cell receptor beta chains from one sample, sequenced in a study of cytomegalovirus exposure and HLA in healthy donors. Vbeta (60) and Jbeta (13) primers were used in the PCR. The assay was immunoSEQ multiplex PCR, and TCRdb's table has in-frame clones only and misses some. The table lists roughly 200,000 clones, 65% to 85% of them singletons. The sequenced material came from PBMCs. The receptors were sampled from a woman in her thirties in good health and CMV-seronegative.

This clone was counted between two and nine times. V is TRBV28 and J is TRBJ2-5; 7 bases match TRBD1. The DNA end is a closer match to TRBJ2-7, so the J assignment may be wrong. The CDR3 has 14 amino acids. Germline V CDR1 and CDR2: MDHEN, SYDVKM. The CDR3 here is CASSSLDRFYEQYF. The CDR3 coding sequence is TGTGCCAGCAGTTCTTTGGACAGGTTCTACGAGCAGTACTTC.

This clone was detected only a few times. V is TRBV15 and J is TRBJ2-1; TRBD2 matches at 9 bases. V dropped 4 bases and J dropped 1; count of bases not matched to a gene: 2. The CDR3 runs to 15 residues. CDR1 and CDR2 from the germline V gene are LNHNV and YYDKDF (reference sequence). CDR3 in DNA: TGTGCCACCAGCACCAGCGGGAGGTCCTACAATGAGCAGTTCTTC. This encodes CATSTSGRSYNEQFF.

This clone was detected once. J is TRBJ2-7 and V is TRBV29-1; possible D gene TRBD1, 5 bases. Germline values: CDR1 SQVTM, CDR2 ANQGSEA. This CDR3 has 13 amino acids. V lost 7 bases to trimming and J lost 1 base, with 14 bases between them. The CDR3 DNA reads TGCAGCGGGCGAACAGGTTCATCCTACGAGCAGTACTTC. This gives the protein CSGRTGSSYEQYF.